This record covers a single T cell receptor beta chain. This entry belongs to a study of blood T cell repertoires in COVID-19. Libraries were prepared by immunoSEQ multiplex PCR; TCRdb keeps only in-frame clonotypes and omits some of them. The top ten clones hold 0.85% to 0.95% of a sample with 200,000 to 250,000 clones, more than 80% of them seen once. Trimming removed 5 bases from V and 3 bases from J; junction bases left unmatched: 5. Germline V gives CDR1 LNHDA, CDR2 SQIVND (reference sequence). CDR3 length: 14 amino acids. Material: PBMCs or T cells enriched from blood (not recorded which). The V gene is TRBV19, the J gene TRBJ1-2, with TRBD1 identical over 8 bases. The sequence derives from a man aged 50 to 59 who had been exposed to COVID-19. CDR3 coding DNA: TGTGCCAGTAGTCGTCGGACAGGGTACTATGGCTACACCTTC. Residues: CASSRRTGYYGYTF.